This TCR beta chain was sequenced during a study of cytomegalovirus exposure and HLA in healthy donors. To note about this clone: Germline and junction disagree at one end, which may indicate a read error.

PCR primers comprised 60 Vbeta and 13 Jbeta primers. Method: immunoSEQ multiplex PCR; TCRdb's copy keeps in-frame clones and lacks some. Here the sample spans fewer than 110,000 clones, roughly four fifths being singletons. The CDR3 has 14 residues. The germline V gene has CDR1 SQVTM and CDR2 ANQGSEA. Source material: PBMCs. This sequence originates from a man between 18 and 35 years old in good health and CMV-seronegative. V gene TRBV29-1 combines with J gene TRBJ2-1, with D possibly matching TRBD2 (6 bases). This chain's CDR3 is CSAEGFGGRNEQFF. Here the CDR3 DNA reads TGCAGCGCTGAAGGCTTCGGGGGAAGGAATGAGCAGTTCTTC.